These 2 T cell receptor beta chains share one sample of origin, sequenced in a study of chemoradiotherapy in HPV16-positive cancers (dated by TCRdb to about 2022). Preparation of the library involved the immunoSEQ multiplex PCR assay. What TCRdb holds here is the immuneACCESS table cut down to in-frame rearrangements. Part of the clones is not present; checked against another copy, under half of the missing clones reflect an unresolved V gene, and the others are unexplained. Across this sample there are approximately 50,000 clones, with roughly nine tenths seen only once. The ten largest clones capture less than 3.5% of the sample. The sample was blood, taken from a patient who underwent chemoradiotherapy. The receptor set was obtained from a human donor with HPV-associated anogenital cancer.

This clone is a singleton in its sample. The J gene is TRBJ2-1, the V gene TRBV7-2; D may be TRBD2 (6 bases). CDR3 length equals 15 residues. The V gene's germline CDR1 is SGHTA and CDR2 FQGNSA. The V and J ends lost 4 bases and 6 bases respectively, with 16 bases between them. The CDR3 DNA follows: TGTGCCAGCAGCTCTTCGGGGGTTTTGGGCAATGAGCAGTTCTTC. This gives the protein CASSSSGVLGNEQFF.

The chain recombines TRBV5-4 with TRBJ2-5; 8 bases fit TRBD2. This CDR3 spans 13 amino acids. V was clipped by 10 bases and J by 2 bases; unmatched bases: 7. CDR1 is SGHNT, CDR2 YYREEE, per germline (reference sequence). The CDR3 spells CACNGGAQETQYF. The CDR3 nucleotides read TGTGCCTGCAACGGGGGGGCACAAGAGACCCAGTACTTC.